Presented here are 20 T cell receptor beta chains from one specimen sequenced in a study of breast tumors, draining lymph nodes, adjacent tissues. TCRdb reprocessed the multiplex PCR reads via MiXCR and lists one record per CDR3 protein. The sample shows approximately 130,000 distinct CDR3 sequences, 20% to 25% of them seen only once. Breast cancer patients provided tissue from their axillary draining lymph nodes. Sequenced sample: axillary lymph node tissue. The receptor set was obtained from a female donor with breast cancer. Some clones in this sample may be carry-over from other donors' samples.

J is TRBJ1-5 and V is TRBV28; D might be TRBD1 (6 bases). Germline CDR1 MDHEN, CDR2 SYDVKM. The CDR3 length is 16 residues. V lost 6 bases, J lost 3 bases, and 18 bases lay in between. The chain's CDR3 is CASSALGGPLNQPQHF. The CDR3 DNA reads TGTGCCAGCAGCGCTTTGGGGGGCCCTCTCAATCAGCCCCAGCATTTT.

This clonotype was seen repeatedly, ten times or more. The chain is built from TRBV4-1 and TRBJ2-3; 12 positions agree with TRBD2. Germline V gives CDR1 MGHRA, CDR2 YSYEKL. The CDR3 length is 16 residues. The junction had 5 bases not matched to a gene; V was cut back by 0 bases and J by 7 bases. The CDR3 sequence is CASSQDGLAGLYTQYF. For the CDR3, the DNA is TGCGCCAGCAGCCAAGATGGACTAGCGGGACTGTATACGCAGTATTTT.

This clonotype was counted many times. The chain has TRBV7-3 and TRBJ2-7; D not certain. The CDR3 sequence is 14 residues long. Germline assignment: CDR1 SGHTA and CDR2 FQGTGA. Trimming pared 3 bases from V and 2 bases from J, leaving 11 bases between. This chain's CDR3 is CASSLPTETYEQYF. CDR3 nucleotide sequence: TGTGCCAGCAGCTTGCCGACTGAGACCTACGAGCAGTACTTC.

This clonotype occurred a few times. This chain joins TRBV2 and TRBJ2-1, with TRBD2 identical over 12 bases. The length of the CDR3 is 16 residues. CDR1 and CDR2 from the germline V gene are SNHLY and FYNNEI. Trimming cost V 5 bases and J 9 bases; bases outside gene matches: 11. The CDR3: CASSTGTSGPGGEQFF. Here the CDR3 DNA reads TGTGCCAGCAGTACCGGGACTAGCGGGCCGGGGGGTGAGCAGTTCTTC.

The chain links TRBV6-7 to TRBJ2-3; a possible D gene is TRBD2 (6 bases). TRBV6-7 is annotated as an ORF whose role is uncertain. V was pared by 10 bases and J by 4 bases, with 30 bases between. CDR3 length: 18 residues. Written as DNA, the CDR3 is TGTGCCACCGCCATTGACGGATGTAGGGAGGCTCGGGCAGATACGCAGTATTTT. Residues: CATAIDGCREARADTQYF.

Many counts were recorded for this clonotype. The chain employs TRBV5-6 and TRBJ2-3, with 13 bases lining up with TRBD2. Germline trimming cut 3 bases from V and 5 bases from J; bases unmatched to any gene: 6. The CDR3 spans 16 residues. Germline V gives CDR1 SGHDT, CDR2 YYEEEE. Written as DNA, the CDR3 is TGTGCCAGCAGCTCCACTACTAGCGGGAGGGTAGATACGCAGTATTTT. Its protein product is CASSSTTSGRVDTQYF.

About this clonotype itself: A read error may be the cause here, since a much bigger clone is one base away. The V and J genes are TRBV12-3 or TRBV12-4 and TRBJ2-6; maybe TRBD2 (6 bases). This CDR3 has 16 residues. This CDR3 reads CASSAWRGHGANVLAF. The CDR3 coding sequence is TGTGCCAGCAGTGCATGGCGGGGTCATGGGGCCAACGTCCTGGCTTTC.

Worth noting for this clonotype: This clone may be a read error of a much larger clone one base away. The CDR3 nucleotides are TGTGCCAGCAGCCCGAGACCTAATGAGCAGCTCTTC. Residues: CASSPRPNEQLF. The chain employs TRBV7-2 and TRBJ2-1, with D unclear. The CDR3 sequence is 12 residues long. CDR1 and CDR2 from the germline V gene are SGHTA and FQGNSA.

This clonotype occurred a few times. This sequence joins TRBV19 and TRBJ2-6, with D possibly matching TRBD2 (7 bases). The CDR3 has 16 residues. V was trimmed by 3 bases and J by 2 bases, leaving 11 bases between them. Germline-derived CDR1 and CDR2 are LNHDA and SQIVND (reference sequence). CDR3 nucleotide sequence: TGTGCCAGTAGTATGAGGGGGGGAGCTGGGGCCAACGTCCTGACTTTC. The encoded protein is CASSMRGGAGANVLTF.

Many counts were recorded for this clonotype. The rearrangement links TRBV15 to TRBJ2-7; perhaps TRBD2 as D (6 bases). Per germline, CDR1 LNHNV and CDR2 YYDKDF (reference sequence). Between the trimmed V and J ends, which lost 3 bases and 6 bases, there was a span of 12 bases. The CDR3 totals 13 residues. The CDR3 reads CATSRNRGGEQYF. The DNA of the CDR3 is TGTGCCACCAGCAGGAATCGGGGAGGCGAGCAGTACTTC.

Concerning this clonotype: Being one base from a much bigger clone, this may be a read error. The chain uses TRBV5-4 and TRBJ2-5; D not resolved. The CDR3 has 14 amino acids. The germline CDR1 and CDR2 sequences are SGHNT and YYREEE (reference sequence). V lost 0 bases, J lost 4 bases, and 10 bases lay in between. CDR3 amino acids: CASSLVVGRETQYF. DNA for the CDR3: TGTGCCAGCAGCTTGGTTGTGGGCAGAGAGACCCAGTACTTC.

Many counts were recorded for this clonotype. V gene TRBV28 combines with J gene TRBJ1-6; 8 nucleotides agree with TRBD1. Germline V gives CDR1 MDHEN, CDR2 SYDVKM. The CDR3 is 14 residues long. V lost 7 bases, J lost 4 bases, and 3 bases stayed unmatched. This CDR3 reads CASIRTGYNSPLHF. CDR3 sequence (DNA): TGTGCCAGCATCAGGACAGGGTATAATTCACCCCTCCACTTT.

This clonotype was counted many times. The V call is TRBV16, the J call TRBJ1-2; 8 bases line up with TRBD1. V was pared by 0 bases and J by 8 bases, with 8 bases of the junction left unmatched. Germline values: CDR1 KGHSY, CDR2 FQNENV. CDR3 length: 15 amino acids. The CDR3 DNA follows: TGTGCCAGCAGCCAATCAAGGCAGGGGGCCTACGGCTACACCTTC. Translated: CASSQSRQGAYGYTF.

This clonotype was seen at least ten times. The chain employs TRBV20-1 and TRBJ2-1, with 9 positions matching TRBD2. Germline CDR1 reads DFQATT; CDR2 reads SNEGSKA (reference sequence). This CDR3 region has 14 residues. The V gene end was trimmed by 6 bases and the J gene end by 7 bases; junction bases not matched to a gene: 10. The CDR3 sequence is CSANTGLASNEQFF. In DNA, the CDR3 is TGCAGTGCAAATACGGGACTAGCATCTAATGAGCAGTTCTTC.

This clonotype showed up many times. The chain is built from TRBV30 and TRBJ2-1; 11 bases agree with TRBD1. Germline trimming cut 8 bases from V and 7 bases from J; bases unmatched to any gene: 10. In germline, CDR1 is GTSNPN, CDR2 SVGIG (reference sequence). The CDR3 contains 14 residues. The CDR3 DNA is TGTGCCATACACCGGGACAGGGGGAGAAATGAGCAGTTCTTC. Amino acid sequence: CAIHRDRGRNEQFF.

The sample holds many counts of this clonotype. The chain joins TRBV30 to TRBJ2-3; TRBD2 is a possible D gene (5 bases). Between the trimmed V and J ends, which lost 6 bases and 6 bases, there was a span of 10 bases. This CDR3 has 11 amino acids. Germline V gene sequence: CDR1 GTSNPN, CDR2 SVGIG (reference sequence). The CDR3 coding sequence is TGTGCCTGCTCTTGGGAGGATACGCAGTATTTT. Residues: CACSWEDTQYF.

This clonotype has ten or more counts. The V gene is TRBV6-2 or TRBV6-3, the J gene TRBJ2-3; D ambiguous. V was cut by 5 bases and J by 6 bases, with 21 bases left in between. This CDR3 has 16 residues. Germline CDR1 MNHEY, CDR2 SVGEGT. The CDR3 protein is CASSINSPGSWDTQYF. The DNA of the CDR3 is TGTGCCAGCAGTATTAACAGTCCCGGGTCTTGGGATACGCAGTATTTT.

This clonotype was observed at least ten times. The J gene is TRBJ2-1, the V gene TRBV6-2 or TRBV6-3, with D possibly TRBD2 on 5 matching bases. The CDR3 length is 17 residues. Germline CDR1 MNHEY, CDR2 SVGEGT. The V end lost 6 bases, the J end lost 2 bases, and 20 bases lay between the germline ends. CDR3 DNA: TGTGCCAGCAGAAGAGGACGGGCGCCTAGCCCCTACAATGAGCAGTTCTTC. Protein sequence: CASRRGRAPSPYNEQFF.

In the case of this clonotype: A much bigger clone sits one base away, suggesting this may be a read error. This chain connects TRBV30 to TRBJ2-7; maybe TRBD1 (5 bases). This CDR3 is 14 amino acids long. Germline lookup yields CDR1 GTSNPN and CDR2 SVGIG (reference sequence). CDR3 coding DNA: TGTGCCTGGAATTGGGCAGGGTACCACTACGTGCAGTACTTC. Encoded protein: CAWNWAGYHYVQYF.

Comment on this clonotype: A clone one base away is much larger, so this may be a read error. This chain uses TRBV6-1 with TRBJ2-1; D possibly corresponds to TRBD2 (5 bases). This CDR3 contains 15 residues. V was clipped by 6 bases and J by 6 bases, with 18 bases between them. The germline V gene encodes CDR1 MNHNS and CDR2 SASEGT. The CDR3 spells CASREEVQRRNEQFF. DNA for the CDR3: TGTGCCAGCAGGGAGGAAGTACAAAGGCGCAATGAGCAGTTCTTC.